This TCR beta chain came from a study of blood T cell repertoires in COVID-19 (TCRdb year 2020). Notes on the research overall: Samples covering the acute and convalescent phases of COVID-19 were provided by collaborators in the United States, Italy and Spain. The prospective study material was composed of cDNA or gDNA derived from T cells, B-cell-depleted T cells, or PBMCs. The dataset comprised deeply sampled blood TCRbeta repertoires from subjects exposed to, actively infected with, or recovered from COVID-19. A freely available public database, intended as a resource for researchers studying the immune response to SARS-CoV-2, is where the repertoires were released. Samples were obtained from the ongoing ImmuneRACE study (first 160 participants) and from 1,000 to 1,500 subjects provided by 6 global collaborators. A de-identified subject ID, COVID-19 status, age in years and sex were almost always included in the sample metadata. Where available, HLA class I and class II types were taken from metadata supplied by the sample provider and were not determined by assay-based typing.

One collaborating source in Seattle enrolled patients during active infection and followed them longitudinally through the course of disease. Each collaborating institution followed its own protocols to collect whole blood in K2EDTA tubes. Collaborator samples were shipped for TCRbeta analysis as frozen whole blood, isolated PBMCs, or DNA extracted from either sample type. As for this clone: What this receptor recognizes is not known. Base qualities are not recorded, but no much larger clone differs from it by a single base.

Findings and caveats that apply to the study as a whole: Clinical and demographic metadata were provided uncurated, with the amount varying by source and participant.

The germline V gene specifies MDHEN as CDR1 and SYDVKM as CDR2. V is cut by 6 bases and J by 8 bases, and the space between the germline ends is 10 bases. The cysteine opens and the phenylalanine closes a CDR3 of 11 amino acids. Only CDR3 DNA is held: 33 bases, read in frame from base 1. The immunoSEQ Assay, a bias-controlled multiplex PCR, was used to amplify TCRbeta CDR3 regions from genomic DNA. Turning to the authors' computational methods: Within the assay, amplification of reference gene primers was used to estimate how many nucleated cells each sample contained. To quantify the absolute abundance of each unique TCRbeta CDR3 rearrangement, sequence reads were collapsed and filtered. For each sample, productive Simpson clonality was calculated as the square root of Simpson's diversity index over productive rearrangements. Sourced from immuneACCESS, this table was stored by TCRdb with only in-frame sequences that have V and J called. A share of the clones is absent; for the studies checked, an unresolved V gene accounts for under half, and the remainder has no known explanation. D and trimming come from the DNA, and the V and J calls and clone size come from that table. This sample holds 300,000 to 400,000 clones; roughly 86% were observed only once. The ten largest clonotypes hold around 8.9% of the sample.

The sample comprised peripheral blood. The origin of this receptor is a man aged 25 to 40 with COVID-19, enrolled during active disease. This chain joins TRBV28 to TRBJ1-2; the D gene is not confidently resolved. The DNA reads as follows: TGTGCCAGCAGCCCCCCGGGGGGCTACACCTTC. This translates into CASSPPGGYTF.